The 17 T cell receptor beta chains below all came from one sample that was sequenced in a study of blood T cell repertoires in COVID-19 (dated by TCRdb to between 2020 and 2021). The library was produced with the immunoSEQ multiplex PCR assay. This is the immuneACCESS table as TCRdb keeps it, with only in-frame sequences that have V and J called. A part of the clones is gone; compared with another copy, unresolved V genes explain less than half, and the rest is unexplained. The sample records 250,000 to 400,000 clones, approximately 89% of which are singletons. 1.5% to 2% of the sample is held by the ten biggest clonotypes. Sequencing was done on a sample of peripheral blood. The receptors stem from a woman in her 30s with COVID-19, enrolled during active disease.

The chain couples TRBV7-3 to TRBJ2-1; 11 nucleotides line up with TRBD2. The CDR3 contains 15 residues. Germline CDR1 is SGHTA and CDR2 is FQGTGA. With 7 bases clipped from V and 5 bases from J, the junction kept 7 bases outside the gene matches. Here the CDR3 DNA reads TGTGCCAGCACCCTAGGGACTAGCGGTAACAATGAGCAGTTCTTC. This translates into CASTLGTSGNNEQFF.

The V gene is TRBV12-3 or TRBV12-4, the J gene TRBJ2-5, with D unclear. This CDR3 comprises 13 residues. Between the trimmed V and J ends, which lost 9 bases and 4 bases, there was a span of 15 bases. The CDR3 loop reads CASSRQAPETQYF. For the CDR3, the DNA is TGTGCCAGTTCTCGGCAGGCCCCAGAGACCCAGTACTTC.

This clone appeared a single time. The rearrangement links TRBV6-5 to TRBJ2-7, with TRBD1 matching over 10 bases. CDR3 size: 15 residues. Germline V gives CDR1 MNHEY, CDR2 SVGAGI. Losses at the gene ends were 5 bases for V and 4 bases for J; bases not matched to a gene: 8. The CDR3 region is CASSKATGGGYEQYV. As DNA, the CDR3 is TGTGCCAGCAGTAAGGCGACAGGGGGCGGTTACGAGCAGTACGTC.

The DNA for the CDR3 is TGTGCCACCAGTGACTCAACGCCCGGACAGATCTATGGCTACACCTTC. Translated, it gives CATSDSTPGQIYGYTF. The chain carries TRBV24-1 and TRBJ1-2, with D tentatively TRBD1 (6 bases). The CDR3 has 16 amino acids. Trimming removed 4 bases from V and 4 bases from J, with 18 bases in between. In germline, CDR1 is KGHDR, CDR2 SFDVKD.

This clone was recorded once. V and J are TRBV11-2 and TRBJ1-6; D is unclear. Trimming stripped 4 bases from V and 4 bases from J, with 11 bases between. The CDR3 runs to 15 residues. Germline CDR1 is SGHAT and CDR2 is FQNNGV. The CDR3 sequence is CASSSPREYNSPLHF. The CDR3 nucleotides are TGTGCCAGCAGCTCCCCCCGGGAGTATAATTCACCCCTCCACTTT.

The CDR3 region is CASSLDPPTSGGHYEQYF. CDR3 in DNA: TGTGCCAGCAGCTTAGATCCCCCCACTAGCGGGGGACATTACGAGCAGTACTTC. The V and J genes are TRBV7-8 and TRBJ2-7; TRBD2 matches 11 bases. V dropped 1 base and J dropped 4; count of bases not matched to a gene: 12. In germline, CDR1 is SGHVS, CDR2 FQNEAQ. The CDR3 contains 18 residues.

The chain joins TRBV9 to TRBJ1-2, with 7 bases that match TRBD1. After removal of 3 bases from V and 4 bases from J, the junction contained 9 bases not matched to a gene. The CDR3 spans 15 residues. Germline CDR1 reads SGDLS; CDR2 reads YYNGEE. CDR3 nucleotides: TGTGCCAGCAGCGCACCCCCACAGGGGAGCTATGGCTACACCTTC. Translating gives CASSAPPQGSYGYTF.

CDR3: CASTWNSGDPYEQYF. DNA for the CDR3: TGTGCCAGCACCTGGAACTCAGGGGACCCCTACGAGCAGTACTTC. V usage is TRBV7-9 and J usage is TRBJ2-7; tentative D call: TRBD1 (6 bases). Germline CDR1 reads SEHNR; CDR2 reads FQNEAQ (reference sequence). The V gene lost 7 bases and the J gene lost 2 bases, with 18 bases spanning the gap. CDR3 length equals 15 residues.

This clone was counted a single time. The J gene is TRBJ1-1, the V gene TRBV7-2, with a weak D call TRBD1 (5 bases). This CDR3 is built from 16 residues. The germline V and J ends were trimmed by 0 bases and 6 bases, with 17 bases remaining between them. Per germline, CDR1 SGHTA and CDR2 FQGNSA. The CDR3: CASSLAFGHSVPEAFF. CDR3 DNA sequence: TGTGCCAGCAGCTTAGCATTTGGACACTCGGTCCCTGAAGCTTTCTTT.

The chain uses TRBV24-1 and TRBJ2-3, with 7 bases identical to TRBD1. This CDR3 contains 15 residues. V gave up 4 bases and J gave up 3 bases; unmatched junction bases: 6. CDR1 is KGHDR and CDR2 is SFDVKD in the germline V gene. The CDR3 region is CATSEYRGSTDTQYF. Written as DNA, the CDR3 is TGTGCCACCAGTGAATACAGGGGTAGTACAGATACGCAGTATTTT.

The rearrangement links TRBV24-1 to TRBJ1-2; 9 bases line up with TRBD1. The CDR3 sequence is 13 residues long. Germline CDR1 and CDR2: KGHDR and SFDVKD. With V trimmed by 7 bases and J by 4 bases, 3 bases remained unmatched. CDR3 sequence: CATRDRGGYGYTF. CDR3 nucleotide sequence: TGTGCCACCAGGGACAGGGGAGGCTATGGCTACACCTTC.

The chain carries TRBV28 and TRBJ2-1; 12 bases match TRBD1. This CDR3 comprises 18 residues. Germline V gene lookup returns CDR1 MDHEN and CDR2 SYDVKM. With 1 base clipped from V and 5 bases from J, the junction kept 9 bases outside the gene matches. The DNA for the CDR3 is TGTGCCAGCAGTTTATACGGCCTGGGACAGGGGGCGAACAATGAGCAGTTCTTC. The encoded protein is CASSLYGLGQGANNEQFF.

This chain uses TRBV27 with TRBJ1-4; TRBD1 aligns across 8 bases. Germline V gene data show CDR1 as MNHEY and CDR2 as SMNVEV (reference sequence). V was pared by 6 bases and J by 13 bases, with 10 bases of the junction left unmatched. The CDR3 is 13 residues long. DNA for the CDR3: TGTGCCAGCAGGCAAAGGACAGGGTTTCGACTGTTTTTT. It yields the protein CASRQRTGFRLFF.

The chain employs TRBV7-9 and TRBJ1-4, with D maybe TRBD1 (6 bases). The CDR3 is 14 amino acids. Trimming pared 5 bases from V and 7 bases from J, leaving 14 bases between. Germline CDR1 reads SEHNR; CDR2 reads FQNEAQ (reference sequence). In DNA form, the CDR3 reads TGTGCCAGCAGCCCCAACAGGGACGGTGAAAAACTGTTTTTT. This sequence encodes CASSPNRDGEKLFF.

This chain uses TRBV30 with TRBJ1-1; D not certain. CDR3 length equals 12 residues. V was pared by 3 bases and J by 0 bases, with 5 bases between. Germline assignment: CDR1 GTSNPN and CDR2 SVGIG (reference sequence). The CDR3 nucleotides are TGTGCCTGGAGGGCCATGAACACTGAAGCTTTCTTT. Its translation is CAWRAMNTEAFF.

The chain carries TRBV2 and TRBJ2-7, with 8 bases that match TRBD1. The CDR3 extends over 14 amino acids. CDR1 SNHLY and CDR2 FYNNEI come from the germline V gene. Trimming cost V 4 bases and J 4 bases; bases outside gene matches: 6. The CDR3 reads CASSGETGEYEQYF. CDR3 sequence (DNA): TGTGCCAGCAGTGGAGAGACAGGGGAGTACGAGCAGTACTTC.

The chain recombines TRBV12-3 or TRBV12-4 with TRBJ2-3, with TRBD1 as a possible D gene (5 bases). V was clipped by 7 bases and J by 2 bases, with 7 bases between them. The CDR3 is 12 amino acids. The CDR3 bases are TGTGCCAGCATGACAGACACAGATACGCAGTATTTT. Its translation: CASMTDTDTQYF.